This T cell receptor beta chain was identified in a study of blood T cell repertoires in COVID-19. Study overall: T cells, B-cell-depleted T cells, or PBMCs supplied cDNA or gDNA.

TCRdb's copy holds only in-frame clones and misses some; the assay was immunoSEQ multiplex PCR. The table records approximately 52,000 clones, approximately 86% of them present only once. The ends were cut back, 1 base at V and 2 bases at J, with 9 bases in the middle. CDR3 length: 14 amino acids. Germline CDR1 is MNHNS and CDR2 is SASEGT. This clonotype originated in a man aged 60-69 years with acute or convalescent COVID-19. The V and J genes are TRBV6-1 and TRBJ2-7; D is possibly TRBD1 (5 bases). Sequenced input: peripheral blood. The CDR3 DNA sequence: TGTGCCAGCAGTGAAGTAAGGGGTCCCTACGAGCAGTACTTC. Protein sequence: CASSEVRGPYEQYF.